The clone carrying this T cell receptor beta chain was seen a single time. These data originate in a study of blood T cell repertoires in COVID-19. Turning to the study itself: COVID-19 samples from acute and convalescent phases originated in the United States, Italy and Spain. T cells, B-cell-depleted T cells, or PBMCs provided the cDNA or gDNA that served as material.

CDR1 is MNHEY and CDR2 is SVGAGI in the germline V gene. The V end lost 0 bases, the J end lost 13 bases, and 10 bases lay between the germline ends. The CDR3 extends over 13 amino acids. Original processing notes: Reference gene primer amplification gave estimated nucleated cell counts. Only in-frame clones appear in the TCRdb table, and some are missing; sequencing was by immunoSEQ multiplex PCR. V and J calls and clone size are given by that table; D and trimming were obtained from the DNA. This sample yields approximately 100,000 clones, of which over 80% are seen a single time; roughly 18% belongs to the top ten.

This sequence joins TRBV6-5 and TRBJ1-6, with unresolved D. The source material was peripheral blood. The sequence was collected from a woman aged 60-75 years with acute or convalescent COVID-19. CDR3 nucleotides: TGTGCCAGCAGTTACTCGCGGGGAAGGCCCCTCCACTTT. This translates into CASSYSRGRPLHF.